These 8 T cell receptor beta chains were all obtained from the same sample, sequenced in a study of blood T cell repertoires in COVID-19. Here immunoSEQ multiplex PCR was the method, and the copy in TCRdb shows in-frame clones only, minus some. The data hold about 330,000 clones, with 70% to 90% observed a single time. Sequenced: PBMCs or T cells enriched from blood (not recorded which). The receptor set was obtained from a woman aged 25 to 39 who had recovered from COVID-19.

The chain recombines TRBV6-6 with TRBJ2-5; 10 nucleotides agree with TRBD1. CDR3 size: 14 residues. V was pared by 7 bases and J by 5 bases, with 7 bases of the junction left unmatched. Germline CDR1 reads MNHNY; CDR2 reads SVGAGI (reference sequence). The CDR3 region has the DNA TGTGCCAGCAAATCGACAGGGGGCACGGAGACCCAGTACTTC. This gives the protein CASKSTGGTETQYF.

About this clone: One junction end does not reproduce the germline sequence, and a read error may be involved. This sample includes further DNA sequences coding for the same CDR3. J is TRBJ2-1 and V is TRBV9, with D possibly TRBD2 on 7 matching bases. CDR1 is SGDLS, CDR2 YYNGEE, per germline. CDR3 length equals 16 residues. In nucleotides, the CDR3 is TGCCCCAGCAGCGTAGGGGGTCGCGGGGGAGGCAATGAGCAGTTCTTC. Its translation: CPSSVGGRGGGNEQFF. Supplemented by reference TRBV9 and TRBJ2-1, the full variable domain reads DSGVTQTPKHLITATGQRVTLRCSPRSGDLSVYWYQQSLDQGLQFLIQYYNGEERAKGNILERFSAQQFPDLHSELNLSSLELGDSALYFCPSSVGGRGGGNEQFFGPGTRLTVL.

The V call is TRBV30, the J call TRBJ2-5, with a tentative D call TRBD2 (7 bases). V was clipped by 3 bases and J by 1 base, with 12 bases between them. This CDR3 comprises 14 residues. The V gene's germline CDR1 is GTSNPN and CDR2 SVGIG (reference sequence). The CDR3 reads CAWRAGGLQETQYF. DNA for the CDR3: TGTGCCTGGAGGGCCGGGGGGCTCCAAGAGACCCAGTACTTC. The variable domain in full, completed from reference TRBV30 and TRBJ2-5, reads SQTIHQWPATLVQPVGSPLSLECTVEGTSNPNLYWYRQAAGRGLQLLFYSVGIGQISSEVPQNLSASRPQDRQFILSSKKLLLSDSGFYLCAWRAGGLQETQYFGPGTRLLVL.

The chain couples TRBV2 to TRBJ1-2, with D hard to call. The germline V gene encodes CDR1 SNHLY and CDR2 FYNNEI. The V end lost 3 bases, the J end lost 4 bases, and 15 bases lay between the germline ends. The CDR3 length is 15 residues. CDR3: CASSDITVTGYGYTF. DNA for the CDR3: TGTGCCAGCAGTGATATAACAGTAACCGGCTATGGCTACACCTTC.

V gene TRBV6-2 or TRBV6-3 combines with J gene TRBJ1-5; D gene ambiguous. This CDR3 has 18 residues. V dropped 5 bases and J dropped 2 bases, with 22 bases sitting between them. Germline lookup yields CDR1 MNHEY and CDR2 SVGEGT. In nucleotides, the CDR3 is TGTGCCAGCAGTATAACTAGCGTGCCCCGCATACGCAATCAGCCCCAGCATTTT. It codes for CASSITSVPRIRNQPQHF.

This chain joins TRBV2 and TRBJ2-7, with TRBD1 matching over 7 bases. The CDR3 has 14 amino acids. After removal of 7 bases from V and 0 bases from J, the junction contained 6 bases not matched to a gene. Germline-derived CDR1 and CDR2 are SNHLY and FYNNEI. CDR3 region: CASKGQPSSYEQYF. CDR3 DNA sequence: TGTGCCAGCAAGGGACAGCCTAGCTCCTACGAGCAGTACTTC.

This chain connects TRBV6-5 to TRBJ1-2; tentatively, D is TRBD1 (6 bases). Trimming took 2 bases from V and 5 from J, leaving 9 bases between them. From germline, CDR1 is MNHEY and CDR2 SVGAGI. The CDR3 has 13 residues. The CDR3 sequence is CASSYKGQYGYTF. The CDR3 coding sequence is TGTGCCAGCAGTTACAAAGGACAGTATGGCTACACCTTC.

The chain uses TRBV11-2 and TRBJ1-1, with 7 bases matching TRBD1. The germline CDR1 and CDR2 sequences are SGHAT and FQNNGV. V was pared by 4 bases and J by 1 base, with 6 bases of the junction left unmatched. This CDR3 has 15 residues. The CDR3 protein is CASSSDRAWNTEAFF. CDR3 coding DNA: TGTGCCAGCAGCTCCGACAGGGCCTGGAACACTGAAGCTTTCTTT.